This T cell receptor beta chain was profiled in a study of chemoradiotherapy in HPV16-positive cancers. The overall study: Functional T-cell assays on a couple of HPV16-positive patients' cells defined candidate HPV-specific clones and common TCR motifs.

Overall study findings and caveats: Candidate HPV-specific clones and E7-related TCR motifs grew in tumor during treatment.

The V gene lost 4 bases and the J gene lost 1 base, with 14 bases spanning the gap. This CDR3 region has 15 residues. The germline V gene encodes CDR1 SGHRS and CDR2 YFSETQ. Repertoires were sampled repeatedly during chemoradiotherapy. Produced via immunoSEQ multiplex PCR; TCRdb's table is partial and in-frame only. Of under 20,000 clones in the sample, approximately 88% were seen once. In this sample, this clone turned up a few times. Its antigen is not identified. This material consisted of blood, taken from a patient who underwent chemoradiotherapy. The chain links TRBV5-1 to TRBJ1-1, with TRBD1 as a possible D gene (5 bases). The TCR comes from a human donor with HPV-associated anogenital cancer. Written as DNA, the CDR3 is TGCGCCAGCAGCCCCGGGTGGGGGGGGAACACTGAAGCTTTCTTT. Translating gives CASSPGWGGNTEAFF.